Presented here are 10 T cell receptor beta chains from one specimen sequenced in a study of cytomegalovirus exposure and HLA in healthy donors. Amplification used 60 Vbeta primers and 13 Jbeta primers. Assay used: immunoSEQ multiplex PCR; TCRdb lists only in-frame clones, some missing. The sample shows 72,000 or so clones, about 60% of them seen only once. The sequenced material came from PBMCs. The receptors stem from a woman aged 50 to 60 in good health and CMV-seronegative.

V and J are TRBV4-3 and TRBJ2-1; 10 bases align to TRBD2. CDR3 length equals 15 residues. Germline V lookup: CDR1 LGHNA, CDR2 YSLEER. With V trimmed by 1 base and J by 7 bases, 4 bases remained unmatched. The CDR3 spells CASSQVLAGWNEQFF. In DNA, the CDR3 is TGCGCCAGCAGCCAAGTACTAGCGGGATGGAATGAGCAGTTCTTC.

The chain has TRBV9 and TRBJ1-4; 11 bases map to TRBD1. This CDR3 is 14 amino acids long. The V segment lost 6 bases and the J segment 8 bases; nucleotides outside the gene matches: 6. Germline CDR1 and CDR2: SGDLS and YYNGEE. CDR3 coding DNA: TGTGCCAGCACCAGGACAGGGGGCGAGGAAAAACTGTTTTTT. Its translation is CASTRTGGEEKLFF.

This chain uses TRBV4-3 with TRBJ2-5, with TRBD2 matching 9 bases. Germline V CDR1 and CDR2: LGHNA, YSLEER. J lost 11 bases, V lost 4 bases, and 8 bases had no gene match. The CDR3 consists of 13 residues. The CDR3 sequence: CASSLLAGNEQYF. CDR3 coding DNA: TGCGCCAGCAGCCTGCTAGCGGGAAATGAGCAGTACTTC.

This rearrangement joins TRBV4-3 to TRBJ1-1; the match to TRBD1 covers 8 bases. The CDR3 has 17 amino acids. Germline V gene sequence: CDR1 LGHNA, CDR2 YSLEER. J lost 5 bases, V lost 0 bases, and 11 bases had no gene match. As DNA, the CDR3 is TGCGCCAGCAGCCAAGATCTTACAGGGGGACGAGATACTGAAGCTTTCTTT. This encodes CASSQDLTGGRDTEAFF.

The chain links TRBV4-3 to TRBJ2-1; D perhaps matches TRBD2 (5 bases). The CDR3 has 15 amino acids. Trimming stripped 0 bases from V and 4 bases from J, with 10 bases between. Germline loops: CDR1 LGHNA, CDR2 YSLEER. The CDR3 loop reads CASSQEQRTYNEQFF. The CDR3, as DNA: TGCGCCAGCAGCCAAGAACAGCGGACGTACAATGAGCAGTTCTTC.

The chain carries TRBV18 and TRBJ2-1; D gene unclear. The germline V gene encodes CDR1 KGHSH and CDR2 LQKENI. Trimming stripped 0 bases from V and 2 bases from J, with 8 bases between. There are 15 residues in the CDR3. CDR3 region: CASSPPSLPYNEQFF. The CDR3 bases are TGTGCCAGCTCACCACCGTCTCTCCCCTACAATGAGCAGTTCTTC. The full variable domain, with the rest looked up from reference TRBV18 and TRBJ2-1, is NAGVMQNPRHLVRRRGQEARLRCSPMKGHSHVYWYRQLPEEGLKFMVYLQKENIIDESGMPKERFSAEFPKEGPSILRIQQVVRGDSAAYFCASSPPSLPYNEQFFGPGTRLTVL.

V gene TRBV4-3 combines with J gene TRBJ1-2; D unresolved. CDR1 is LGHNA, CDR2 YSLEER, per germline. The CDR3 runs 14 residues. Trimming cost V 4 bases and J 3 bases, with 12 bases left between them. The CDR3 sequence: CASSPSEGHYGYTF. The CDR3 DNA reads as TGCGCCAGCAGCCCCAGCGAGGGTCACTATGGCTACACCTTC.

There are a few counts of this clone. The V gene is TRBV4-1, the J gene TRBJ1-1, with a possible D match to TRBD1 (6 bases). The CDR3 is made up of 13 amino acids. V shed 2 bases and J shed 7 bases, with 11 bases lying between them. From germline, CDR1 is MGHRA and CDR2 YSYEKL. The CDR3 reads CASSQWGRSEAFF. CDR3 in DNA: TGCGCCAGCAGCCAATGGGGGCGAAGTGAAGCTTTCTTT.

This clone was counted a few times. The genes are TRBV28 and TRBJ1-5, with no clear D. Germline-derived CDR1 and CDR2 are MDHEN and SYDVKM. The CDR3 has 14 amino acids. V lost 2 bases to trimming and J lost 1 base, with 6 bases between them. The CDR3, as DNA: TGTGCCAGCAGTTTAGGCAGGAGCAATCAGCCCCAGCATTTT. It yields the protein CASSLGRSNQPQHF.

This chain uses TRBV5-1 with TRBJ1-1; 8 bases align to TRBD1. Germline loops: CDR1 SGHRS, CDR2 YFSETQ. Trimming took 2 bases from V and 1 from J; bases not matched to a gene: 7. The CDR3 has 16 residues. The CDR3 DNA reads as TGCGCCAGCAGCTTTAATCCCGGGACAGGGAACACTGAAGCTTTCTTT. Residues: CASSFNPGTGNTEAFF.